This TCR beta chain was identified in a study of shared clonotypes between healthy human individuals. Study at large: The study used three CD4 naive, three CD4 memory, two CD8 naive and one CD8 memory plate per donor. Findings and limits, study-wide: Sampling was confined to blood; repertoires within tissues likely differ.

Comment on this clone: No antigen is known for it.

Assay used: immunoSEQ multiplex PCR; TCRdb lists only in-frame clones, some missing. The data contain over 400,000 clones, about 96% of them singletons. The CDR3 has 13 amino acids. Germline CDR1 and CDR2: SGHRS and YFSETQ. The V gene is TRBV5-1, the J gene TRBJ2-5; a possible D gene is TRBD1 (6 bases). The closer fit of TRBJ2-7 to the DNA end suggests the J call may be wrong. The sequencing input was naive CD4+ T cells sorted from blood. Subset denoted: CD45RA+ positively selected. The TCR originated in a woman in her 30s in good health. The CDR3 reads CASSYGQTYEQYF. As DNA, the CDR3 is TGCGCCAGCAGCTACGGACAGACCTACGAGCAGTACTTC.